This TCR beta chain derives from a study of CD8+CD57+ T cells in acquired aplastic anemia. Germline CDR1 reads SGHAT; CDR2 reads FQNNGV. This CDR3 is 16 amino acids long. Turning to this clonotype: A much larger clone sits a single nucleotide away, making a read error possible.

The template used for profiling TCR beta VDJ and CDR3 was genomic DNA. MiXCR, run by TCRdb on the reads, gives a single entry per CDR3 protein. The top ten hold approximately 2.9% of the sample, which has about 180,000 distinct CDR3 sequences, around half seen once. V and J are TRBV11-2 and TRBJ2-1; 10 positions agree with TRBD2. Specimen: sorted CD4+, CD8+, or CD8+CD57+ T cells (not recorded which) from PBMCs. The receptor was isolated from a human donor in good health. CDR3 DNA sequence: TGTGCCAGCAGCTTAAGTTTAGCGGGAGGAAACAATGAGCAGTCCTTC. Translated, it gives CASSLSLAGGNNEQSF.